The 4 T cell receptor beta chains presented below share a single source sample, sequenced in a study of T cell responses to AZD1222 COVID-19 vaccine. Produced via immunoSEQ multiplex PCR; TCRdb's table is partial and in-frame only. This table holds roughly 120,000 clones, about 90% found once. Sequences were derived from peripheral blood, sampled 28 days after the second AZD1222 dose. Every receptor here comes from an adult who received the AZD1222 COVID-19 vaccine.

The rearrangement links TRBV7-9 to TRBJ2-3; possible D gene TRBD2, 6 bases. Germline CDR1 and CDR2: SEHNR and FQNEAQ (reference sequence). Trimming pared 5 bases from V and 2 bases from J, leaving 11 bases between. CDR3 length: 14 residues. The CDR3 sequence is CASSPGTYTDTQYF. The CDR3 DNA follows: TGTGCCAGCAGCCCGGGGACTTACACAGATACGCAGTATTTT. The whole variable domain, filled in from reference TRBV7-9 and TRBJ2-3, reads DTGVSQNPRHKITKRGQNVTFRCDPISEHNRLYWYRQTLGQGPEFLTYFQNEAQLEKSRLLSDRFSAERPKGSFSTLEIQRTEQGDSAMYLCASSPGTYTDTQYFGPGTRLTVL.

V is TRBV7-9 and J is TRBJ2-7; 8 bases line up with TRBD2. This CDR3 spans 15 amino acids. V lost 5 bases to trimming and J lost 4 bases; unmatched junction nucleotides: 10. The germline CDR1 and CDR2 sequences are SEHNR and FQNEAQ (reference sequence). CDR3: CASSILAGGAYEQYF. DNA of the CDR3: TGTGCCAGCAGCATCCTGGCGGGGGGAGCTTACGAGCAGTACTTC.

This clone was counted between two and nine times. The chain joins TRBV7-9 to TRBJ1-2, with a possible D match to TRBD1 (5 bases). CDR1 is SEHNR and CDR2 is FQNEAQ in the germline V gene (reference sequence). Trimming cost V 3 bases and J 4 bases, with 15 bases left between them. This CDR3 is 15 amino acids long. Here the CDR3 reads CASSFYGAPFYGYTF. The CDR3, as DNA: TGTGCCAGCAGCTTTTACGGGGCCCCTTTCTATGGCTACACCTTC.

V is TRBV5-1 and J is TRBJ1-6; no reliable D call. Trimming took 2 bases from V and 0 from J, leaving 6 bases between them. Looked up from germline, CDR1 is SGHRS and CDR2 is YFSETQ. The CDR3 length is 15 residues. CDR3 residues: CASSFRDSYNSPLHF. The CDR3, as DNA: TGCGCCAGCAGCTTTAGGGACTCCTATAATTCACCCCTCCACTTT.